This T cell receptor (beta chain) is drawn from a study of blood T cell repertoires in COVID-19. Overall study context: T cells, B-cell-depleted T cells, or PBMCs supplied cDNA or gDNA.

This CDR3 comprises 17 residues. The ends lost 4 bases at V and 2 bases at J; junction bases unmatched: 10. Germline lookup yields CDR1 SGHVS and CDR2 FQNEAQ. Method: immunoSEQ multiplex PCR; TCRdb's copy keeps in-frame clones and lacks some. Here the sample spans 350,000 to 450,000 clones, approximately 90% being singletons. The chain recombines TRBV7-8 with TRBJ2-1; 8 nucleotides align to TRBD2. This TCR came from a woman between 40 and 50 years old who had been exposed to COVID-19. The sample was PBMCs or T cells enriched from blood (not recorded which). The CDR3 is CASSSHLSGSAYNEQFF. Here the CDR3 DNA reads TGTGCCAGCAGCTCCCACTTGAGCGGGAGTGCCTACAATGAGCAGTTCTTC.